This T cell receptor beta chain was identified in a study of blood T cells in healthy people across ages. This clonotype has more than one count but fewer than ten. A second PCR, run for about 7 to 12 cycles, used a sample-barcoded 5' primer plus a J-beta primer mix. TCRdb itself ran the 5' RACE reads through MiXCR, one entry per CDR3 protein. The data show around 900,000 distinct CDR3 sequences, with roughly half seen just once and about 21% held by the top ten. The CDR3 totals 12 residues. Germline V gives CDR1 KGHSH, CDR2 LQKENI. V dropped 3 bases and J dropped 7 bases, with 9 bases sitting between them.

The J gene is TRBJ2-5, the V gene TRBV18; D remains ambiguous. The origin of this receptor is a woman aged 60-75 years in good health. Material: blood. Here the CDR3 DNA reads TGTGCCAGCTCACCCGACACGGGGACCCAGTACTTC. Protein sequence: CASSPDTGTQYF.